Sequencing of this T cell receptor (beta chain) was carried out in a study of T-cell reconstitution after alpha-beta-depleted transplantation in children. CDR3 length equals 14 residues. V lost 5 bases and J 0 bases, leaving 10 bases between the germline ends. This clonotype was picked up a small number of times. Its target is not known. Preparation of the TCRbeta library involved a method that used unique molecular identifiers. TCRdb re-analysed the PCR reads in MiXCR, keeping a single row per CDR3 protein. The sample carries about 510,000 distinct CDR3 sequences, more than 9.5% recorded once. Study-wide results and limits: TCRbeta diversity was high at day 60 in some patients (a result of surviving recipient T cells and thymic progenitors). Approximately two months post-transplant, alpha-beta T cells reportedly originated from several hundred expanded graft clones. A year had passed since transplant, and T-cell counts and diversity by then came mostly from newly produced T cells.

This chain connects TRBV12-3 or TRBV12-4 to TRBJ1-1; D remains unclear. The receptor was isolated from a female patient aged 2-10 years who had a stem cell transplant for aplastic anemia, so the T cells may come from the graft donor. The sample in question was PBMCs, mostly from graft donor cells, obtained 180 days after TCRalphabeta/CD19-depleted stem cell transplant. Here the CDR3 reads CASSVTEVNTEAFF. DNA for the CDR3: TGTGCCAGCAGTGTAACAGAGGTGAACACTGAAGCTTTCTTT.